This T cell receptor (beta chain) came from a study of T cell responses to AZD1222 COVID-19 vaccine. The protocol was immunoSEQ multiplex PCR, while the TCRdb copy is restricted to in-frame clones and leaves out a portion. Of roughly 100,000 clones in the sample, about 89% were seen once. The clonotype originates from an adult in good health. The specimen comprised peripheral blood, sampled on day 0 of AZD1222 vaccination.

The CDR3 sequence is CASSPVGDTMNTEAFF. CDR3 nucleotide sequence: TGTGCCAGTAGTCCGGTCGGGGACACAATGAACACTGAAGCTTTCTTT. The genes are TRBV19 and TRBJ1-1, with a tentative D call TRBD1 (6 bases). In germline, CDR1 is LNHDA, CDR2 SQIVND (reference sequence). V lost 5 bases and J 0 bases, leaving 16 bases between the germline ends. CDR3 size: 16 residues.